These 18 T cell receptor beta chains were sequenced from one sample in a study of blood T cell repertoires in COVID-19 (dated by TCRdb to the early 2020s). To prepare the library, the immunoSEQ multiplex PCR assay was applied. Entries here come from immuneACCESS through TCRdb and include only in-frame sequences with V and J called. Some clones fail to appear in such tables; in the studies checked, an unresolved V gene covers under half of the shortfall, and the cause of the remainder is unknown. In all, the sample holds about 180,000 clones, and around 84% of those were seen once. 0.58% of the sample lies in the top ten. The material sequenced was peripheral blood. The source is a man in his 60s with COVID-19, enrolled during active disease.

A few counts support this clone. The gene calls are TRBV4-2 and TRBJ2-5; the D gene is possibly TRBD1 (5 bases). This CDR3 contains 14 residues. Germline-derived CDR1 and CDR2 are LGHNA and YNFKEQ. V lost 1 base and J 2 bases, leaving 8 bases between the germline ends. This CDR3 is CASSQGDSQETQYF. The CDR3 region has the DNA TGTGCCAGCAGCCAAGGAGACAGTCAAGAGACCCAGTACTTC.

The chain combines TRBV18 with TRBJ1-2, with TRBD1 identical over 8 bases. This CDR3 region has 17 residues. The V segment lost 3 bases and the J segment 0 bases; nucleotides outside the gene matches: 9. Germline V gene sequence: CDR1 KGHSH, CDR2 LQKENI. The CDR3 sequence: CASSPPGTGITNYGYTF. The CDR3, as DNA: TGTGCCAGCTCACCCCCCGGGACAGGAATAACTAACTATGGCTACACCTTC.

This rearrangement joins TRBV12-5 to TRBJ2-2; a weak D match, TRBD1 (5 bases). The CDR3 is 14 residues long. CDR1 is LGHNT and CDR2 is FRNRAP in the germline V gene. Trimming pared 8 bases from V and 7 bases from J, leaving 17 bases between. The CDR3 sequence: CASTRDFTVGELFF. CDR3 nucleotide sequence: TGTGCTAGTACCAGGGATTTTACCGTCGGGGAGCTGTTTTTT.

This clone appeared once. The genes are TRBV7-6 and TRBJ1-1; 7 nucleotides line up with TRBD1. This CDR3 comprises 14 residues. CDR1 SGHVS and CDR2 FNYEAQ come from the germline V gene. V gave up 2 bases and J gave up 1 base; unmatched junction bases: 1. CDR3 in DNA: TGTGCCAGCAGCTTACGACAGGGGAACACTGAAGCTTTCTTT. Translation gives CASSLRQGNTEAFF.

This chain connects TRBV5-8 to TRBJ1-5, with no clear D. The CDR3 sequence is 17 residues long. V lost 4 bases, J lost 0 bases, and 17 bases lay in between. CDR1 is SGHTS, CDR2 YDEGEE, per germline. DNA for the CDR3: TGTGCCAGCAGCAAAGAATTTGGGCATTATAGCAATCAGCCCCAGCATTTT. This sequence encodes CASSKEFGHYSNQPQHF.

This chain uses TRBV9 with TRBJ1-1; D is uncertain. Germline CDR1 SGDLS, CDR2 YYNGEE. Trimming pared 4 bases from V and 0 bases from J, leaving 10 bases between. The CDR3 is made up of 14 amino acids. This chain's CDR3 is CASSPRGMNTEAFF. The CDR3 DNA reads as TGTGCCAGCAGCCCCCGAGGGATGAACACTGAAGCTTTCTTT.

This clone was recorded only once. J is TRBJ2-1 and V is TRBV6-2 or TRBV6-3; 11 bases are shared with TRBD1. CDR1 is MNHEY, CDR2 SVGEGT, per germline. The CDR3 is 14 residues long. V was pared by 1 base and J by 8 bases, with 1 base of the junction left unmatched. The CDR3 DNA sequence: TGTGCCAGCAGTTACTGGACAGGGGGCGATGAGCAGTTCTTC. Translating gives CASSYWTGGDEQFF.

This clone was seen only a few times. This rearrangement joins TRBV4-2 to TRBJ1-2; D call uncertain. V lost 6 bases and J 2 bases, leaving 22 bases between the germline ends. The CDR3 is made up of 17 amino acids. CDR1 LGHNA and CDR2 YNFKEQ come from the germline V gene. DNA of the CDR3: TGTGCCAGCAGGTTTAAGGGTGAGGTGGGAGGGAACTATGGCTACACCTTC. Translated: CASRFKGEVGGNYGYTF.

V gene TRBV19 combines with J gene TRBJ2-3, with TRBD2 identical over 11 bases. Losses at the gene ends were 3 bases for V and 0 bases for J; bases not matched to a gene: 5. The CDR3 has 17 residues. Germline values: CDR1 LNHDA, CDR2 SQIVND (reference sequence). CDR3 nucleotides: TGTGCCAGTAGTATCCCCGGACTAGCGGGCAGCACAGATACGCAGTATTTT. The encoded protein is CASSIPGLAGSTDTQYF.

J is TRBJ2-3 and V is TRBV7-9; 16 nucleotides match TRBD2. The CDR3 extends over 19 amino acids. J lost 4 bases, V lost 4 bases, and 11 bases had no gene match. The germline V gene has CDR1 SEHNR and CDR2 FQNEAQ (reference sequence). The CDR3 sequence is CASSSGTSGRAHMSDTQYF. The CDR3 DNA follows: TGTGCCAGCAGCTCCGGGACTAGCGGGAGGGCCCACATGTCAGATACGCAGTATTTT.

This sequence joins TRBV6-5 and TRBJ2-2; a possible D gene is TRBD1 (5 bases). Germline CDR1 MNHEY, CDR2 SVGAGI. Between the trimmed V and J ends, which lost 8 bases and 9 bases, there was a span of 16 bases. The CDR3 has 13 amino acids. CDR3 nucleotide sequence: TGTGCCAGCTGGGGCATTACAAAGCGGGAGCTGTTTTTT. Amino acids: CASWGITKRELFF.

J is TRBJ2-2 and V is TRBV27; TRBD1 matches 8 bases. The CDR3 runs to 16 residues. The germline V gene has CDR1 MNHEY and CDR2 SMNVEV (reference sequence). J was trimmed by 3 bases and V by 4 bases; bases with no gene match: 7. The CDR3 sequence: CASSSQGALDTGELFF. The CDR3 DNA reads TGTGCCAGCAGTTCGCAGGGGGCTCTGGACACCGGGGAGCTGTTTTTT.

J is TRBJ1-4 and V is TRBV6-5; 7 bases map to TRBD1. Germline-derived CDR1 and CDR2 are MNHEY and SVGAGI. The CDR3 runs to 14 residues. V was clipped by 5 bases and J by 7 bases; unmatched bases: 7. This CDR3 reads CASSRKGAREKLFF. As DNA, the CDR3 is TGTGCCAGCAGTCGAAAGGGGGCGCGTGAAAAACTGTTTTTT.

Only one count was recorded for this clone. The V gene is TRBV4-3, the J gene TRBJ1-2, with 8 bases identical to TRBD1. The ends lost 3 bases at V and 2 bases at J; junction bases unmatched: 5. Per the germline V gene, CDR1 is LGHNA and CDR2 is YSLEER. The CDR3 has 15 amino acids. The CDR3 region is CASSQDRDVNYGYTF. The CDR3 region has the DNA TGCGCCAGCAGCCAGGACAGGGATGTCAACTATGGCTACACCTTC.

This clone was found a few times. V usage is TRBV7-3 and J usage is TRBJ1-5; D remains ambiguous. Germline-derived CDR1 and CDR2 are SGHTA and FQGTGA. V gave up 9 bases and J gave up 9 bases, with 27 bases separating them. The CDR3 is made up of 16 amino acids. In DNA form, the CDR3 reads TGTGCCAGGAATCGGCCCGGGAATTCTTCGGTAAGGCCCCAGCATTTT. Translation gives CARNRPGNSSVRPQHF.

The chain uses TRBV7-8 and TRBJ2-7; D is unresolved. The CDR3 extends over 14 amino acids. CDR1 is SGHVS, CDR2 FQNEAQ, per germline. V lost 1 base and J 4 bases, leaving 11 bases between the germline ends. The CDR3 sequence: CASSLGGSVYEQYF. The CDR3, as DNA: TGTGCCAGCAGCTTAGGCGGCTCCGTATACGAGCAGTACTTC.

This chain links TRBV6-2 or TRBV6-3 with TRBJ2-3; 10 positions match TRBD2. The V and J ends lost 6 bases and 6 bases, in that order; junction bases with no gene match: 15. CDR1 MNHEY and CDR2 SVGEGT come from the germline V gene. This CDR3 has 17 amino acids. As DNA, the CDR3 is TGTGCCAGCAGCCCCCTTCCACGGACTAGCGGAGGGGATACGCAGTATTTT. Residues: CASSPLPRTSGGDTQYF.

The chain carries TRBV21-1 and TRBJ1-2; the table assigns TRBD1, which was not confirmed against the DNA. TRBV21-1 is tagged as a pseudogene. This CDR3 contains 16 residues. The CDR3 spells CASSSRPTGQPLGYTF. The CDR3, as DNA: TGTGCCAGCAGCAGCCGACCGACGGGACAGCCCTTGGGCTACACCTTC.